The clone carrying this TCR beta chain was seen just once. This CDR3 is built from 12 residues. Per the germline V gene, CDR1 is SGHRS and CDR2 is YFSETQ. Trimming took 7 bases from V and 2 from J, leaving 10 bases between them. In the study's own analysis: It was from reference gene primer amplification that nucleated cell counts were estimated. Clones were sequenced by immunoSEQ multiplex PCR, and TCRdb holds only the in-frame ones, with some missing. The V and J calls and the clone size are those of that table, but D and trimming were determined from the DNA. The table records about 170,000 clones, roughly 86% of them present only once. This specimen belongs to a study of blood T cell repertoires in COVID-19. Looking at the study overall: PBMCs, B-cell-depleted T cells, or T cells provided the cDNA or gDNA that made up the material.

The receptor was isolated from a man between 65 and 79 years old with acute or convalescent COVID-19. V gene TRBV5-1 combines with J gene TRBJ2-7; D possibly corresponds to TRBD2 (5 bases). Material for sequencing was peripheral blood. The CDR3 spells CASGFGTYEQYF. CDR3 bases: TGCGCCAGCGGTTTCGGGACCTACGAGCAGTACTTC.